This paragraph reports one T cell receptor (beta chain). These data belong to a study of technical replicates of blood from a handful of donors. Clones were read by immunoSEQ multiplex PCR, and TCRdb kept only the in-frame ones, dropping some. The sample contains about 18,000 clones, 70% to 85% of which appear only once. The V gene's germline CDR1 is MNHEY and CDR2 SVGAGI. V lost 2 bases to trimming and J lost 3 bases; unmatched junction nucleotides: 4. CDR3 length equals 14 residues. The clonotype comes from a human donor in good health. Some clones in this sample may be carry-over from other donors' samples. The sequenced sample consisted of PBMCs. This sequence joins TRBV6-5 and TRBJ2-7; TRBD1 matches at 7 bases. The CDR3 nucleotides are TGTGCCAGCAGTTACAGGTCAGGGGGCTACGAGCAGTACTTC. Its translation: CASSYRSGGYEQYF.